This entry lists 24 T cell receptor beta chains sequenced from one sample in a study of beta chain features in type 1 diabetes. Every isolated RNA sample was fully reverse transcribed, so sequencing captured expressed TCRB transcripts. TCRdb's table, derived via immunoSEQ multiplex PCR, lists solely in-frame clones and lacks some. The top ten hold 0.08% to 0.1% of the sample, which has 150,000 to 200,000 clones, roughly 60% seen once. General study results and limits: Within each of all four CD4+ subsets, Type 1 diabetes patients had TCRB CDR3s that were moderately but significantly shorter.

The antigens for these receptors are not known. Sequencing was carried out using naive CD4+ T cells from blood. The receptors come from a man aged 25 to 40 with type 1 diabetes.

J is TRBJ2-7 and V is TRBV29-1; 11 bases match TRBD1. Germline CDR1 and CDR2: SQVTM and ANQGSEA. V shed 5 bases and J 5 bases; nucleotides not matched to a gene: 5. CDR3 size: 13 residues. CDR3 bases: TGCAGCGTTAGGCGGGACAGGGGGGACGAGCAGTACTTC. It encodes CSVRRDRGDEQYF.

With respect to this clone: The same CDR3 arises from other DNA sequences in this sample as well. The CDR3 DNA reads TGTGCCAGCAGCTTAAGCGGGGCAGATACGCAGTATTTT. Translating gives CASSLSGADTQYF. The genes are TRBV7-2 and TRBJ2-3; 7 bases are a match to TRBD2. Per germline, CDR1 SGHTA and CDR2 FQGNSA. J lost 4 bases, V lost 2 bases, and 0 bases had no gene match. This CDR3 is 13 amino acids long.

The chain recombines TRBV7-9 with TRBJ2-7; D remains unclear. V was clipped by 6 bases and J by 7 bases, with 13 bases between them. The V gene's germline CDR1 is SEHNR and CDR2 FQNEAQ (reference sequence). This CDR3 has 12 amino acids. The CDR3 is CASSTYPSEQYF. CDR3 nucleotides: TGTGCCAGCAGTACTTACCCCTCGGAGCAGTACTTC.

The gene calls are TRBV7-2 and TRBJ2-5, with 12 positions matching TRBD2. The CDR3 runs to 19 residues. J was trimmed by 5 bases and V by 1 base; bases with no gene match: 14. The germline V gene encodes CDR1 SGHTA and CDR2 FQGNSA. CDR3 loop: CASSLVTRSGLAGPETQYF. The CDR3 DNA follows: TGTGCCAGCAGCTTAGTAACCCGGTCTGGACTAGCGGGGCCCGAGACCCAGTACTTC. The whole variable domain, filled in from reference TRBV7-2 and TRBJ2-5, reads GAGVSQSPSNKVTEKGKDVELRCDPISGHTALYWYRQSLGQGLEFLIYFQGNSAPDKSGLPSDRFSAERTGGSVSTLTIQRTQQEDSAVYLCASSLVTRSGLAGPETQYFGPGTRLLVL.

This clone was counted once. The chain employs TRBV19 and TRBJ2-4; 9 bases are shared with TRBD1. The CDR3 sequence is 18 residues long. Germline CDR1 LNHDA, CDR2 SQIVND (reference sequence). Trimming removed 7 bases from V and 0 bases from J; junction bases left unmatched: 13. The CDR3 protein is CASTEGGQGRLAKNIQYF. CDR3 bases: TGTGCCAGTACGGAGGGGGGACAGGGACGCCTAGCCAAAAACATTCAGTACTTC.

V gene TRBV27 combines with J gene TRBJ2-7, with a tentative D call TRBD1 (5 bases). Germline CDR1 MNHEY, CDR2 SMNVEV (reference sequence). This CDR3 is built from 13 residues. The ends were cut back, 3 bases at V and 5 bases at J, with 11 bases in the middle. In nucleotides, the CDR3 is TGTGCCAGCAGTTTCCAGGGTATCCACGAGCAGTACTTC. Protein: CASSFQGIHEQYF.

There are a few counts of this clone. The V gene is TRBV30, the J gene TRBJ1-1, with D possibly being TRBD1 (5 bases). V dropped 6 bases and J dropped 3 bases, with 14 bases sitting between them. Germline assignment: CDR1 GTSNPN and CDR2 SVGIG (reference sequence). CDR3 length: 13 amino acids. CDR3: CACLPQGHTEAFF. Here the CDR3 DNA reads TGTGCCTGCCTCCCGCAGGGACACACTGAAGCTTTCTTT.

The V and J genes are TRBV16 and TRBJ2-7; the match to TRBD1 covers 9 bases. From germline, CDR1 is KGHSY and CDR2 FQNENV. This CDR3 has 15 residues. Trimming took 7 bases from V and 5 from J; bases not matched to a gene: 12. CDR3: CASTMSGQGIHEQYF. CDR3 sequence (DNA): TGTGCCAGCACCATGTCGGGACAGGGCATCCACGAGCAGTACTTC.

The chain carries TRBV4-1 and TRBJ2-5, with 8 bases identical to TRBD1. The length of the CDR3 is 16 residues. In germline, CDR1 is MGHRA, CDR2 YSYEKL. V lost 4 bases, J lost 5 bases, and 12 bases stayed unmatched. CDR3 protein: CASSRSPGTGNETQYF. The DNA for the CDR3 is TGCGCCAGCAGCCGCTCCCCCGGGACAGGCAACGAGACCCAGTACTTC.

This chain uses TRBV2 with TRBJ2-4; D may be TRBD1 or TRBD2 (5 bases each). The CDR3 has 11 residues. Trimming removed 8 bases at V and 8 bases at J, with 10 bases between. In germline, CDR1 is SNHLY, CDR2 FYNNEI. CDR3 coding DNA: TGTGCCAGCGGGGCCGGGGACATTCAGTACTTC. Translation gives CASGAGDIQYF.

The DNA for the CDR3 is TGTGCCAGCAGCCCGACTAGCGGGGGCCCTACCTATCGGAATGAGCAGTTCTTC. It translates to CASSPTSGGPTYRNEQFF. The chain links TRBV7-2 to TRBJ2-1, with 12 bases lining up with TRBD2. This CDR3 region has 18 residues. J gave up 7 bases and V 5 bases, and 15 bases lay outside the gene matches. CDR1 and CDR2 from the germline V gene are SGHTA and FQGNSA.

This clone appeared once. The V gene is TRBV14, the J gene TRBJ2-2; D uncertain. CDR1 is SGHDN and CDR2 is FVKESK in the germline V gene. The V gene lost 1 base and the J gene lost 0 bases, with 9 bases spanning the gap. The CDR3 has 16 residues. The CDR3, as DNA: TGTGCCAGCAGCCAAGTCCAGGTTTCGAACACCGGGGAGCTGTTTTTT. The encoded protein is CASSQVQVSNTGELFF. Filled out from reference TRBV14 and TRBJ2-2, the complete variable domain reads EAGVTQFPSHSVIEKGQTVTLRCDPISGHDNLYWYRRVMGKEIKFLLHFVKESKQDESGMPNNRFLAERTGGTYSTLKVQPAELEDSGVYFCASSQVQVSNTGELFFGEGSRLTVL.

V is TRBV7-2 and J is TRBJ1-1; D gene ambiguous. The germline CDR1 and CDR2 sequences are SGHTA and FQGNSA. V was shortened by 1 base and J by 0 bases, with 3 bases between the two germline ends. This CDR3 contains 13 residues. The CDR3 DNA sequence: TGTGCCAGCAGCTTAGGGATGAACACTGAAGCTTTCTTT. This codes for CASSLGMNTEAFF. Drawing the rest from reference TRBV7-2 and TRBJ1-1, the complete variable domain is GAGVSQSPSNKVTEKGKDVELRCDPISGHTALYWYRQSLGQGLEFLIYFQGNSAPDKSGLPSDRFSAERTGGSVSTLTIQRTQQEDSAVYLCASSLGMNTEAFFGQGTRLTVV.

This clone was recorded once. The CDR3 protein is CASSPQVPAYEQYF. The CDR3 DNA is TGTGCCAGCAGTCCCCAGGTTCCGGCCTACGAGCAGTACTTC. The chain recombines TRBV6-6 with TRBJ2-7; D gene ambiguous. The CDR3 sequence is 14 residues long. V was pared by 5 bases and J by 2 bases, with 13 bases between. Germline CDR1 and CDR2: MNHNY and SVGAGI (reference sequence).

This clone has only one observation. J is TRBJ1-3 and V is TRBV28; no clear D. The germline CDR1 and CDR2 sequences are MDHEN and SYDVKM. This CDR3 comprises 15 residues. V was pared by 5 bases and J by 4 bases, with 15 bases between. The CDR3 spells CASSTPTKIGNTIYF. CDR3 DNA: TGTGCCAGCAGTACTCCAACCAAGATCGGAAACACCATATATTTT.

This clone was seen just once. The rearrangement joins TRBV5-1 to TRBJ2-7; 15 positions match TRBD2. Looked up from germline, CDR1 is SGHRS and CDR2 is YFSETQ. This CDR3 spans 17 amino acids. Germline trimming cut 4 bases from V and 0 bases from J; bases unmatched to any gene: 5. In nucleotides, the CDR3 is TGCGCCAGCAGCCTGGGACTAGCGGGGGGAGCCTCCTACGAGCAGTACTTC. Protein product: CASSLGLAGGASYEQYF.

A note on this clone: The same CDR3 arises from other DNA sequences in this sample as well. The rearrangement joins TRBV20-1 to TRBJ2-3; no reliable D call. CDR1 and CDR2 from the germline V gene are DFQATT and SNEGSKA (reference sequence). Trimming left V 1 base short and J 6 bases short, with 2 bases between. This CDR3 contains 10 residues. The CDR3 spells CSARVDTQYF. The CDR3 coding sequence is TGCAGTGCTAGAGTGGATACGCAGTATTTT.

In the case of this clone: The same CDR3 is also encoded by other DNA sequences in this sample. This rearrangement joins TRBV29-1 to TRBJ1-2; D is undetermined. V shed 4 bases and J shed 5 bases, with 8 bases lying between them. Germline-derived CDR1 and CDR2 are SQVTM and ANQGSEA. The CDR3 has 11 residues. CDR3 region: CSVGRDYGYTF. The CDR3 nucleotides read TGCAGCGTTGGGCGAGATTATGGCTACACCTTC.

The chain recombines TRBV30 with TRBJ1-6; 8 bases align to TRBD1. V lost 2 bases, J lost 0 bases, and 3 bases stayed unmatched. CDR3 length equals 16 residues. Germline V gene lookup returns CDR1 GTSNPN and CDR2 SVGIG (reference sequence). CDR3 nucleotide sequence: TGTGCCTGGAGTAGGGACAGGAGCTCCTATAATTCACCCCTCCACTTT. It translates to CAWSRDRSSYNSPLHF.

This clone was seen more than once but under ten times. The rearrangement links TRBV29-1 to TRBJ1-2, with D maybe TRBD1 (6 bases). Germline values: CDR1 SQVTM, CDR2 ANQGSEA. CDR3 length equals 13 residues. V shed 3 bases and J shed 7 bases, with 15 bases lying between them. The CDR3, as DNA: TGCAGCGTTGAGGGGGGGAGACAGGCTGGCTACACCTTC. Translated: CSVEGGRQAGYTF.

The V gene is TRBV5-1, the J gene TRBJ2-6; no reliable D call. The CDR3 totals 13 residues. V shed 4 bases and J shed 6 bases, with 8 bases lying between them. Germline CDR1 SGHRS, CDR2 YFSETQ. CDR3 coding DNA: TGCGCCAGCAGCCAGGCAGAGGCCAACGTCCTGACTTTC. This codes for CASSQAEANVLTF.

The chain links TRBV4-3 to TRBJ1-5; tentative D call: TRBD1 (6 bases). This CDR3 has 16 amino acids. Deletions cut 1 base from V and 2 bases from J, with 12 bases between. Germline values: CDR1 LGHNA, CDR2 YSLEER. The CDR3 DNA reads TGCGCCAGCAGCCAAGCCCGGGCAGGGGGCAATCAGCCCCAGCATTTT. It is translated as CASSQARAGGNQPQHF.

This chain joins TRBV5-1 and TRBJ2-7; D is undetermined. Germline values: CDR1 SGHRS, CDR2 YFSETQ. V dropped 0 bases and J dropped 0 bases, with 13 bases sitting between them. The CDR3 spans 16 residues. As DNA, the CDR3 is TGCGCCAGCAGCTTGGGTCACAGCGACGTCTCCTACGAGCAGTACTTC. As protein: CASSLGHSDVSYEQYF.

This rearrangement joins TRBV29-1 to TRBJ1-2; D gene uncertain. CDR1 and CDR2 (germline): SQVTM, ANQGSEA. Deletions cut 0 bases from V and 2 bases from J, with 13 bases between. The CDR3 has 15 residues. The CDR3 DNA reads as TGCAGCGTTGAAGATCGCGGCGGGAAGAACTATGGCTACACCTTC. Protein product: CSVEDRGGKNYGYTF.